This TCR beta chain was identified during a study of CD8+ T cells in alopecia areata. Study as a whole: Treated individuals took tofacitinib by mouth, 5 to 10 mg twice daily. Study-wide findings and caveats: Scalp specimens additionally yield sequences from normal skin's resident alphabeta T cells.

cDNA serving as the sequencing template came from extracted, reverse transcribed RNA. Here immunoSEQ multiplex PCR was the method, and the copy in TCRdb shows in-frame clones only, minus some. This sample yields 100,000 to 150,000 clones, of which roughly 58% are seen a single time; roughly 4.3% belongs to the top ten. Collected material from alopecia areata patients comprised lesional scalp punch biopsies and peripheral blood. CDR3 length: 15 amino acids. The V end lost 4 bases, the J end lost 2 bases, and 14 bases lay between the germline ends. Per the germline V gene, CDR1 is SGHRS and CDR2 is YFSETQ. This clone was seen a handful of times. Its antigen is still unknown.

This sequence was found in a human donor with alopecia areata. V is TRBV5-1 and J is TRBJ2-3, with D possibly TRBD2 on 6 matching bases. This specimen consisted of CD4+ T cells sorted from blood, obtained at week 0. The CDR3: CASSPGRPNTDTQYF. CDR3 DNA: TGCGCCAGCAGCCCAGGGAGGCCTAACACAGATACGCAGTATTTT. The full variable domain, with the rest looked up from reference TRBV5-1 and TRBJ2-3, is KAGVTQTPRYLIKTRGQQVTLSCSPISGHRSVSWYQQTPGQGLQFLFEYFSETQRNKGNFPGRFSGRQFSNSRSEMNVSTLELGDSALYLCASSPGRPNTDTQYFGPGTRLTVL.